A selection of T cell receptor beta chains follows, all from one sample in a study of blood T cell repertoires in COVID-19. Here immunoSEQ multiplex PCR was the method, and the copy in TCRdb shows in-frame clones only, minus some. This sample yields around 25,000 clones, of which 85% to 90% are seen a single time; approximately 7.6% belongs to the top ten. The sample comprised peripheral blood. Every receptor here comes from a human donor in a cohort sampled during active COVID-19. CDR3s include the opening cysteine and the closing phenylalanine or tryptophan. Fields, in order: V gene, J gene, CDR3 protein.

>TRBV5-4|TRBJ2-5
CASSHPTPQETQYF
>TRBV7-2|TRBJ2-7
CASSLAGGSGYEQYF
>TRBV6-6|TRBJ2-3
CASSFPDTQYF
>TRBV29-1|TRBJ1-1
CSVDHGQNRAFF
>TRBV11-2|TRBJ2-6
CASSLVGLALGGANVLTF
>TRBV27|TRBJ2-2
CASSLLAGVAGELFF
>TRBV7-2|TRBJ2-1
CASTTQITSNEQFF
>TRBV10-3|TRBJ2-5
CAISKNSGGAEETQYF
>TRBV19|TRBJ2-1
CASSAVWGGEQFF
>TRBV24-1|TRBJ2-3
CATSGNTGATMVGTQYF
>TRBV7-2|TRBJ1-2
CASSLNPPDRAHGYTF
>TRBV5-1|TRBJ2-7
CASSLGPSPREPYEQYF
>TRBV4-3|TRBJ2-4
CASSQDWGTPKNIQYF
>TRBV18|TRBJ1-1
CASSPNRVGTEAFF
>TRBV6-1|TRBJ1-2
CASSEGTGNYGYTF
>TRBV15|TRBJ1-4
CATSKRGRRDEKLFF
>TRBV7-9|TRBJ2-3
CASSLVQGATDTQYF
>TRBV24-1|TRBJ2-1
CATSATTGTGGSYNEQFF
>TRBV6-2/TRBV6-3|TRBJ1-5
CASSSHSNQPQHF
>TRBV11-2|TRBJ2-3
CASSLMGTSGTPDTQYF
>TRBV7-8|TRBJ2-1
CASSPDRTETKSKGSYNEQFF
>TRBV4-3|TRBJ1-6
CASSPHYPGSTMNSPLHF
>TRBV5-1|TRBJ2-3
CASSLQGASTDTQYF
>TRBV6-5|TRBJ2-5
CASRLAGQETQYF
>TRBV5-1|TRBJ2-5
CASSLSRGRETQYF
>TRBV5-1|TRBJ2-7
CASSLVRTAYEQYF
>TRBV7-6|TRBJ2-1
CASSLMSGNRNEQFF
>TRBV5-1|TRBJ2-5
CASSLAVSPARETQYF
>TRBV29-1|TRBJ2-3
CSVMTSTDTQYF
>TRBV9|TRBJ1-1
CASSVGEPIEAFF
>TRBV15|TRBJ1-2
CATSREYTGDYGYTF
>TRBV4-2|TRBJ2-5
CASSQTSGGPGETQYF
>TRBV7-2|TRBJ2-1
CASSSNRGLEQFF